The source of this TCR beta chain is a study of PD-1 blockade in classical Hodgkin lymphoma. This clone was detected once. Here immunoSEQ multiplex PCR was the method, and the copy in TCRdb shows in-frame clones only, minus some. The table has approximately 84,000 clones, 83% seen once. Time point given: cycle 4 day 1 (C4D1), after 6 weeks of nivolumab. Every patient had relapsed following autologous stem cell transplantation, and cohorts differed in brentuximab vedotin exposure. This receptor was taken from a human donor with classical Hodgkin lymphoma. Source: peripheral blood mononuclear cells (PBMCs), taken before the fourth cycle of nivolumab.

CDR3 in amino acids: CATAGSPINEKLFF. In DNA form, the CDR3 reads TGTGCCACTGCTGGGAGTCCCATAAATGAAAAACTGTTTTTT. The V call is TRBV5-4, the J call TRBJ1-4; D is uncertain. The V end was cut by 9 bases, the J end by 5 bases, with 17 bases between. The CDR3 consists of 14 residues. Germline-derived CDR1 and CDR2 are SGHNT and YYREEE (reference sequence).